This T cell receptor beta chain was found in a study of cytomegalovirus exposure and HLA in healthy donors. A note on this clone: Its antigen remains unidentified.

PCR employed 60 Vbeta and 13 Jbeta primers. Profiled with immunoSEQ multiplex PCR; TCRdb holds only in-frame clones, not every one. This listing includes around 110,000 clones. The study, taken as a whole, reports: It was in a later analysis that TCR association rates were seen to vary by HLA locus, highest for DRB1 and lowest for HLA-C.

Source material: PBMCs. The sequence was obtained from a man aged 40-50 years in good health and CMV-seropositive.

CDR3 loop: CASSYNRDINYGYTF. DNA of the CDR3: TGTGCCAGCAGCTACAACCGGGACATTAACTATGGCTACACCTTC. This chain uses TRBV27 with TRBJ1-2, with a tentative D call TRBD1 (6 bases). The CDR3 extends over 15 amino acids. Germline V gene sequence: CDR1 MNHEY, CDR2 SMNVEV (reference sequence). The ends were cut back, 6 bases at V and 1 base at J, with 15 bases in the middle.